The entry below describes one TCR beta chain. The antigen remains undetermined. Analysis merged second doses at about 4 or about 12 weeks. Germline V gene data show CDR1 as LNHDA and CDR2 as SQIVND (reference sequence). Trimming pared 10 bases from V and 8 bases from J, leaving 17 bases between. CDR3 size: 12 residues. This specimen comes from a study of T cell responses to AZD1222 COVID-19 vaccine. Regarding the study as a whole: Clonal diversity was possibly underestimated; the donors were predominantly white British and more often female. Only after the peak T cell response were repertoires sampled.

Repertoires were generated with immunoSEQ multiplex PCR, while TCRdb's copy carries only in-frame clones and drops some. The table lists 89,000 or so clones, around 90% of them singletons. This specimen consisted of peripheral blood, obtained 28 days after the second AZD1222 dose. This clonotype was obtained from an adult who received the AZD1222 COVID-19 vaccine. The V call is TRBV19, the J call TRBJ1-1; possible D gene TRBD1, 5 bases. The CDR3: CATLGPGTEAFF. The CDR3 DNA follows: TGTGCCACCCTCGGACCGGGGACCGAAGCTTTCTTT.